One T cell receptor gamma chain is described in this entry. The antigen is undetermined. Extracted RNA was reverse transcribed into cDNA. Pooled V-gene forward primers with one constant-region reverse primer generated the CDR3 amplicons by multiplex PCR. TCRdb made new clone calls on the multiplex PCR reads using CATT. The sample carries tens of thousands of gamma-chain clones, 20% to 25% recorded once. Sorted Vdelta1+ thymocytes were roughly 98% to 99.6% pure. The sample is drawn from a study of Vδ1+ human thymocytes. Losses at the gene ends were 0 bases for V and 4 bases for J; bases not matched to a gene: 12. CDR1 VTNTFY and CDR2 YDVSTARD come from the germline V gene (reference sequence). The CDR3 extends over 16 amino acids. General study points: In the thymus, TRG and TRD repertoires looked highly polyclonal with Gaussian CDR3 lengths. Thymic delta-chain repertoires held approximately 19% Vdelta2 sequences and few Vdelta3, despite high sort purity.

This receptor was identified in a boy less than two years old who had congenital heart surgery. Input material: Vdelta1+ gamma-delta thymocytes from the thymus. As for subset: FACS-sorted CD3+ TCRalphabeta- TCRVdelta1+ TCRVdelta2- thymocytes. The V gene is TRGV3, the J gene TRGJ1 or TRGJ2. The CDR3, as DNA: TGTGCCACCTGGGACAGGCCGCCGAATTGGTATTATAAGAAACTCTTT. Translating it yields CATWDRPPNWYYKKLF.